This T cell receptor beta chain was retrieved from a study of blood T cells in healthy people across ages. Study-level findings and limits: Age advanced and TCR beta diversity per million T cells fell, roughly linearly.

Concerning this clonotype: The target antigen is unknown.

The CDR3 is 12 residues long. V was clipped by 2 bases and J by 8 bases, with 9 bases between them. Germline lookup yields CDR1 MNHNS and CDR2 SASEGT. Through a sample-barcoded 5' primer and a J-beta primer mix, a second PCR was run for 7 to 11 cycles. A single record per CDR3 protein comes from TCRdb applying MiXCR to the 5' RACE reads. The table records more than 1.4 million distinct CDR3 sequences, about 40% of them present only once. The chain carries TRBV6-1 and TRBJ1-2, with no clear D. This receptor was identified in a woman between 18 and 29 years old in good health. The sequenced sample was blood. The CDR3 reads CASSERAGGYTF. The CDR3 coding sequence is TGTGCCAGCAGTGAAAGGGCTGGGGGCTACACCTTC.